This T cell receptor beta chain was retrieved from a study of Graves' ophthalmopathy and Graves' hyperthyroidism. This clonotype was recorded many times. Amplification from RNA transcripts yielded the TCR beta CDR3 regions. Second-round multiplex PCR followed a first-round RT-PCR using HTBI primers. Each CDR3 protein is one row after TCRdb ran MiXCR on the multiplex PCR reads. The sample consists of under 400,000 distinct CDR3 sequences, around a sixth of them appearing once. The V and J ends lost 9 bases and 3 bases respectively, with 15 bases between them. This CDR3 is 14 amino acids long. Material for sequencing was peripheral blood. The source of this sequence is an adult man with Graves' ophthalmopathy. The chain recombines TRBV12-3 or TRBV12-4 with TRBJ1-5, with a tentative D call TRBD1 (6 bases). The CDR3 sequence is CASCAGGFNQPQHF. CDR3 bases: TGTGCCAGTTGCGCCGGGGGCTTCAATCAGCCCCAGCATTTT.